The 17 T cell receptor beta chains below come from one sample, sequenced in a study of blood T cell repertoires in COVID-19. Using immunoSEQ multiplex PCR, the repertoire was profiled, and TCRdb retains in-frame clones only, with some absent. The sample gives approximately 220,000 clones, roughly 86% of which show up once; approximately 2.9% is in the top ten. The source material was peripheral blood. These receptor sequences come from a man between 60 and 75 years old with acute or convalescent COVID-19.

This chain uses TRBV19 with TRBJ2-3, with 8 bases lining up with TRBD1. Losses at the gene ends were 2 bases for V and 6 bases for J; bases not matched to a gene: 7. The germline CDR1 and CDR2 sequences are LNHDA and SQIVND (reference sequence). This CDR3 region has 15 residues. CDR3 bases: TGTGCCAGTAGTATATCTCGGACAGGGCGGGATACGCAGTATTTT. Translated: CASSISRTGRDTQYF. Together with reference TRBV19 and TRBJ2-3, the CDR3 gives the full variable domain: DGGITQSPKYLFRKEGQNVTLSCEQNLNHDAMYWYRQDPGQGLRLIYYSQIVNDFQKGDIAEGYSVSREKKESFPLTVTSAQKNPTAFYLCASSISRTGRDTQYFGPGTRLTVL.

This clone was counted a few times. This chain connects TRBV20-1 to TRBJ2-7; D is perhaps TRBD2 (6 bases). Germline-derived CDR1 and CDR2 are DFQATT and SNEGSKA (reference sequence). Trimming cost V 5 bases and J 9 bases, with 14 bases left between them. This CDR3 has 11 amino acids. In DNA, the CDR3 is TGCAGTGCTCCCGGGGGTTCAGGGCAGTACTTC. Residues: CSAPGGSGQYF.

This clone was observed a single time. The genes are TRBV7-2 and TRBJ2-7; the match to TRBD1 covers 9 bases. V was clipped by 1 base and J by 6 bases; unmatched bases: 7. The CDR3 loop spans 15 amino acids. Per the germline V gene, CDR1 is SGHTA and CDR2 is FQGNSA. CDR3 nucleotides: TGTGCCAGCAGCTTAGGGGGGACAGGGATGCCCGAGCAGTACTTC. Protein product: CASSLGGTGMPEQYF.

This chain connects TRBV6-1 to TRBJ1-2, with 7 nucleotides matching TRBD1. Per the germline V gene, CDR1 is MNHNS and CDR2 is SASEGT. The CDR3 is made up of 13 amino acids. J was trimmed by 8 bases and V by 1 base; bases with no gene match: 4. CDR3 amino acids: CASSEDGQEGYTF. The CDR3 DNA follows: TGTGCCAGCAGTGAAGACGGACAGGAGGGCTACACCTTC.

V is TRBV7-2 and J is TRBJ2-1, with 7 bases fitting TRBD1. This CDR3 contains 15 residues. Losses at the gene ends were 5 bases for V and 5 bases for J; bases not matched to a gene: 9. The germline CDR1 and CDR2 sequences are SGHTA and FQGNSA. CDR3 DNA: TGTGCCAGCAGCCTCAGCCGGGACAGCCACAATGAGCAGTTCTTC. Protein sequence: CASSLSRDSHNEQFF.

V gene TRBV19 combines with J gene TRBJ1-2, with TRBD1 matching 7 bases. Losses at the gene ends were 8 bases for V and 7 bases for J; bases not matched to a gene: 25. The CDR3 covers 18 residues. CDR1 and CDR2 from the germline V gene are LNHDA and SQIVND (reference sequence). The CDR3 loop reads CASYGGQDGSTGRRGYTF. CDR3 coding DNA: TGTGCCAGTTATGGCGGACAGGATGGATCGACAGGCCGTCGTGGCTACACCTTC. Using reference TRBV19 and TRBJ1-2 for the parts outside the CDR3, the full variable domain is DGGITQSPKYLFRKEGQNVTLSCEQNLNHDAMYWYRQDPGQGLRLIYYSQIVNDFQKGDIAEGYSVSREKKESFPLTVTSAQKNPTAFYLCASYGGQDGSTGRRGYTFGSGTRLTVV.

The V call is TRBV7-8, the J call TRBJ1-1; unclear D gene. The V end lost 1 base, the J end lost 6 bases, and 6 bases lay between the germline ends. CDR1 is SGHVS and CDR2 is FQNEAQ in the germline V gene. This CDR3 region has 12 residues. The CDR3 DNA is TGTGCCAGCAGCTTAGGCGGTTCTGAAGCTTTCTTT. It is translated as CASSLGGSEAFF.

The rearrangement links TRBV19 to TRBJ1-2; perhaps TRBD1 as D (6 bases). Trimming cost V 1 base and J 7 bases, with 16 bases left between them. This CDR3 comprises 15 residues. Germline assignment: CDR1 LNHDA and CDR2 SQIVND (reference sequence). The CDR3, as DNA: TGTGCCAGTAGTATAGGACAGGCCTGGGGTGGTGGCTACACCTTC. Protein: CASSIGQAWGGGYTF.

This chain connects TRBV13 to TRBJ2-1; 8 positions agree with TRBD2. The CDR3 is 13 amino acids. The germline gives CDR1 PRHDT, CDR2 FYEKMQ (reference sequence). V was clipped by 8 bases and J by 9 bases; unmatched bases: 9. The CDR3 DNA sequence: TGTGCCAGCTCGTGGCGGGGGGCCGGTGAGCAGTTCTTC. It translates to CASSWRGAGEQFF.

The rearrangement links TRBV3-1 (or the pseudogene TRBV3-2) to TRBJ1-2; D is possibly TRBD1 (6 bases). Germline-derived CDR1 and CDR2 are LGHDT and YNNKEL (reference sequence). V was cut by 5 bases and J by 8 bases, with 12 bases left in between. This CDR3 spans 12 amino acids. The CDR3 region is CASSDTGTGYTF. The CDR3 nucleotides read TGTGCCAGCAGCGATACAGGGACCGGCTACACCTTC.

CDR3 amino acids: CASSLDQKETQYF. In DNA form, the CDR3 reads TGTGCCAGCAGCTTAGACCAGAAGGAGACCCAGTACTTC. The chain recombines TRBV7-2 with TRBJ2-5, with D uncertain. Germline CDR1 is SGHTA and CDR2 is FQGNSA. V was trimmed by 1 base and J by 5 bases, leaving 8 bases between them. The CDR3 is 13 amino acids.

This clone was detected a few times. The J gene is TRBJ1-1, the V gene TRBV30; 7 bases are a match to TRBD1. With 7 bases clipped from V and 0 bases from J, the junction kept 8 bases outside the gene matches. The CDR3 consists of 14 residues. Germline CDR1 GTSNPN, CDR2 SVGIG (reference sequence). In DNA form, the CDR3 reads TGTGCCTCAACTAGCAGGGGGATGAACACTGAAGCTTTCTTT. Its translation: CASTSRGMNTEAFF. Together with reference TRBV30 and TRBJ1-1, the CDR3 gives the full variable domain: SQTIHQWPATLVQPVGSPLSLECTVEGTSNPNLYWYRQAAGRGLQLLFYSVGIGQISSEVPQNLSASRPQDRQFILSSKKLLLSDSGFYLCASTSRGMNTEAFFGQGTRLTVV.

V gene TRBV7-9 combines with J gene TRBJ2-7; 10 nucleotides match TRBD1. V dropped 5 bases and J dropped 3; count of bases not matched to a gene: 7. In germline, CDR1 is SEHNR, CDR2 FQNEAQ (reference sequence). The CDR3 extends over 15 amino acids. CDR3 sequence reads: CASSPDRGRDYEQYF. CDR3 bases: TGTGCCAGCAGCCCCGACAGGGGGCGGGACTACGAGCAGTACTTC.

The V and J genes are TRBV5-1 and TRBJ1-1; a weak D match, TRBD1 (5 bases). The CDR3 has 15 amino acids. CDR1 is SGHRS and CDR2 is YFSETQ in the germline V gene. Trimming removed 1 base from V and 0 bases from J, with 10 bases in between. In DNA, the CDR3 is TGCGCCAGCAGCTTGTCTGCGGACATGAACACTGAAGCTTTCTTT. Its protein product is CASSLSADMNTEAFF.

This chain connects TRBV4-1 to TRBJ1-2; 8 bases are shared with TRBD1. After removal of 0 bases from V and 7 bases from J, the junction contained 13 bases not matched to a gene. Germline V gives CDR1 MGHRA, CDR2 YSYEKL. This CDR3 spans 17 amino acids. The CDR3 DNA is TGCGCCAGCAGCCAAGAAAGGCGACAGGGGCCGTCTCTTGGCTACACCTTC. Translated, it gives CASSQERRQGPSLGYTF.

This sequence joins TRBV18 and TRBJ2-7, with 7 bases fitting TRBD1. The CDR3 is 15 amino acids. Per germline, CDR1 KGHSH and CDR2 LQKENI. J lost 0 bases, V lost 3 bases, and 5 bases had no gene match. The CDR3 region is CASSPTTGSSYEQYF. Here the CDR3 DNA reads TGTGCCAGCTCACCCACGACAGGGAGCTCCTACGAGCAGTACTTC.

This clone has more than one count but fewer than ten. The chain employs TRBV21-1 and TRBJ1-5; the listed D gene, TRBD1, was not tested against the DNA. TRBV21-1 constitutes a pseudogene. CDR3 length equals 18 residues. The CDR3 DNA sequence: TGTGCCAGCAGCAATCGGGCAGGGTCGGGTTATAGCAATCAGCCCCAGCATTTT. Translating gives CASSNRAGSGYSNQPQHF.